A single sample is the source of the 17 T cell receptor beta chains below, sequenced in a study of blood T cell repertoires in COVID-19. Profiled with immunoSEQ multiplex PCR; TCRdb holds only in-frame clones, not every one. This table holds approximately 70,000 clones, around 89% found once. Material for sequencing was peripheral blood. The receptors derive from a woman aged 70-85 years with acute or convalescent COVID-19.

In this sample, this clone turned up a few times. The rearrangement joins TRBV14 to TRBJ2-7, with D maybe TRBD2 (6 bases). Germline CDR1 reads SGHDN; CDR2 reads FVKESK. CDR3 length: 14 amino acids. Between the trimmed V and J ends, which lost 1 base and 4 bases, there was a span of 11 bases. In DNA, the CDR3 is TGTGCCAGCAGCCAAGCCGGGGGAAGGTACGAGCAGTACTTC. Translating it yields CASSQAGGRYEQYF.

This CDR3 is CASSWGGSEQFF. In DNA, the CDR3 is TGTGCCAGCAGTTGGGGGGGTAGTGAGCAGTTCTTC. The rearrangement joins TRBV27 to TRBJ2-1; TRBD2 matches at 7 bases. Germline values: CDR1 MNHEY, CDR2 SMNVEV (reference sequence). Trimming at V came to 4 bases and at J to 9 bases, leaving 3 bases not matched to a gene. CDR3 length: 12 residues.

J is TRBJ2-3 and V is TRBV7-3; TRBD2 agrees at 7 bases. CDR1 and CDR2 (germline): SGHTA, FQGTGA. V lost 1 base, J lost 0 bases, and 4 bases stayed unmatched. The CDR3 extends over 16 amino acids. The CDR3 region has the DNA TGTGCCAGCAGCTTAATTGGAGCGGGAAGCACAGATACGCAGTATTTT. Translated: CASSLIGAGSTDTQYF.

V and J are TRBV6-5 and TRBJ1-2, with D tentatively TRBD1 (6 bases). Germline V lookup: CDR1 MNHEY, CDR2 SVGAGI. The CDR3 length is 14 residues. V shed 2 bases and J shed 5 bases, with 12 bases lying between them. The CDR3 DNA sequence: TGTGCCAGCAGTTACCAGGGGTTGCAGTATGGCTACACCTTC. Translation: CASSYQGLQYGYTF.

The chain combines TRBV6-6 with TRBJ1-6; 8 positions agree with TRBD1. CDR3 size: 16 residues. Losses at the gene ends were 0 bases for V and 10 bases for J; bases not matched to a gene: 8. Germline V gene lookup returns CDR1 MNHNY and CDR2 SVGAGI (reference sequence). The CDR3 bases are TGTGCCAGCAGTTACTCGGGTCAGGGGGCTGAATCACCCCTCCACTTT. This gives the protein CASSYSGQGAESPLHF.

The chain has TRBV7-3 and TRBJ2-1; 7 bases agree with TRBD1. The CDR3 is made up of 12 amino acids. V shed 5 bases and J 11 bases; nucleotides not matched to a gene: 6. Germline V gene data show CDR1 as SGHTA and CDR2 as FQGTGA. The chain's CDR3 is CASSPGGPQQFF. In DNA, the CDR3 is TGTGCCAGCAGCCCAGGGGGACCACAGCAGTTCTTC.

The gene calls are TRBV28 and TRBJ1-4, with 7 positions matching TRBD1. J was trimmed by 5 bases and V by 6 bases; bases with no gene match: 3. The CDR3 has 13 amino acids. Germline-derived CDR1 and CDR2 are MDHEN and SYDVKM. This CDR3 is CASSRDSNEKLFF. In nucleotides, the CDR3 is TGTGCCAGCAGCCGGGACAGCAATGAAAAACTGTTTTTT.

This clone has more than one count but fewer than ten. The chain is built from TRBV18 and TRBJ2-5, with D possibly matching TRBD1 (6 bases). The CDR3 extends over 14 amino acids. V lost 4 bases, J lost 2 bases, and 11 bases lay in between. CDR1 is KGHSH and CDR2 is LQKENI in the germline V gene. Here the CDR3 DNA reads TGTGCCAGCTCACTCCGGACAGAGCAAGAGACCCAGTACTTC. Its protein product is CASSLRTEQETQYF.

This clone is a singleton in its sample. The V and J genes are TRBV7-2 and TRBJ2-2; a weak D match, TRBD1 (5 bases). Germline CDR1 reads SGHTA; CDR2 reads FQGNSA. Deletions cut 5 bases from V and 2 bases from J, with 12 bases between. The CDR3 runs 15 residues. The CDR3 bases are TGTGCCAGCAGCCCTACAGGTATCAACACCGGGGAGCTGTTTTTT. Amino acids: CASSPTGINTGELFF.

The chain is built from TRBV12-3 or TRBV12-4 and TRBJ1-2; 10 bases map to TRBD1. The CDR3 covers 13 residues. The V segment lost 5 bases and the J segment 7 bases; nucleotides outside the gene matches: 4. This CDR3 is CASSLRDRGGYTF. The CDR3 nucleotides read TGTGCCAGCAGTCTCCGGGACAGGGGTGGCTACACCTTC.

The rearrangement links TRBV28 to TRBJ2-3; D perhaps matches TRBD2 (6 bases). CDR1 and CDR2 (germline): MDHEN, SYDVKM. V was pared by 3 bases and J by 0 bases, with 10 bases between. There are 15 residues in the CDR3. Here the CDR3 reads CASSLGGFSTDTQYF. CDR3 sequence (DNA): TGTGCCAGCAGTTTGGGAGGATTCAGCACAGATACGCAGTATTTT.

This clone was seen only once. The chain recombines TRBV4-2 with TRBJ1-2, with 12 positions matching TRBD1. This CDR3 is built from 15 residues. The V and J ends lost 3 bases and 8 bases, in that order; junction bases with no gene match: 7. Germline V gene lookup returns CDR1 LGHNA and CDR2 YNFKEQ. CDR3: CASSHPGQGAGGYTF. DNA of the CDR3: TGTGCCAGCAGCCACCCGGGACAGGGGGCCGGGGGCTACACCTTC.

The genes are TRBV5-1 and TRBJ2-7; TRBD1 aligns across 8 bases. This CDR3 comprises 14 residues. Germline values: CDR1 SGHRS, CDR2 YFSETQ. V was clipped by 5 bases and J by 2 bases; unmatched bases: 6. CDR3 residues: CASRSPGQAYEQYF. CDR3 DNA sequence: TGCGCCAGCAGGTCACCGGGACAGGCCTACGAGCAGTACTTC. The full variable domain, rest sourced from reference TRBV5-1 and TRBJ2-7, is KAGVTQTPRYLIKTRGQQVTLSCSPISGHRSVSWYQQTPGQGLQFLFEYFSETQRNKGNFPGRFSGRQFSNSRSEMNVSTLELGDSALYLCASRSPGQAYEQYFGPGTRLTVT.

CDR3 residues: CASSPLLWNTEAFF. CDR3 nucleotide sequence: TGTGCCAGCTCACCCCTTCTGTGGAACACTGAAGCTTTCTTT. The chain is built from TRBV18 and TRBJ1-1; the D is unclear. This CDR3 spans 14 amino acids. The germline CDR1 and CDR2 sequences are KGHSH and LQKENI. V was clipped by 3 bases and J by 1 base, with 9 bases between them.

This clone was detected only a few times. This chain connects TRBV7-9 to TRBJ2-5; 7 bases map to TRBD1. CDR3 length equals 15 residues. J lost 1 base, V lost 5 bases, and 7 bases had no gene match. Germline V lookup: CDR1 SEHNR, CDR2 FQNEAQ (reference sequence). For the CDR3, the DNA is TGTGCCAGCAGCCCCCCCTGGACAGGCCAAGAGACCCAGTACTTC. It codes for CASSPPWTGQETQYF.

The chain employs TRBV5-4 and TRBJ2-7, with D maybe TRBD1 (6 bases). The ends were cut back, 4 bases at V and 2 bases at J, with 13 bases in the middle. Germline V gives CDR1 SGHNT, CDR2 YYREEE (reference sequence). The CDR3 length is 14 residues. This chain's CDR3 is CASSVGHLTYEQYF. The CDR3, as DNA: TGTGCCAGCAGCGTGGGACACCTTACCTACGAGCAGTACTTC. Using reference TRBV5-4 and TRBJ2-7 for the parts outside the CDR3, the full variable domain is ETGVTQSPTHLIKTRGQQVTLRCSSQSGHNTVSWYQQALGQGPQFIFQYYREEENGRGNFPPRFSGLQFPNYSSELNVNALELDDSALYLCASSVGHLTYEQYFGPGTRLTVT.

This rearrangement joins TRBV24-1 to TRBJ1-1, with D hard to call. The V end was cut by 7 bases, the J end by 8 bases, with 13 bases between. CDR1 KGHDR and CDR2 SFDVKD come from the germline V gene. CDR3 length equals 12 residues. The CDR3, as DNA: TGTGCCACCAGGGGAGGCGGGGAGGAAGCTTTCTTT. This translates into CATRGGGEEAFF.